The following is a TCR beta chain sequence with its context. This clonotype was found many times. The antigen this receptor binds is unknown. No quality values exist for individual bases; no much larger clone is one base distant. Reading the label with the study, this specimen's time point is: sample taken at primary tumor resection. For TCR sequencing, whole RNA was extracted from tumor and nontumor lung tissue, or from cryopreserved PBMC samples, and no cell sorting was done. Donors were approximately 72 patients with early-stage, untreated non-small cell lung cancer from the lung TRACERx cohort. A patient was chosen for TCR sequencing only when enough RNA was available from at least two tumor regions. This sample stems from a study of spatial heterogeneity in lung cancer (dated by TCRdb to between 2017 and 2020). With regard to the full study: Beta-chain transcripts were consistently detected in greater numbers than alpha-chain transcripts, which likely reflects a higher abundance of beta-chain transcripts. In the raw uncorrected reads, each unique combination of TCR and UMI appeared more than ten times on average. The study quantitatively compared TCR alpha and beta repertoires across multiple tumor regions, matched nontumor lung and blood in non-small cell lung cancer. The study linked features of the TCR repertoire to counts of nonsynonymous mutations, which were determined by whole-exome sequencing of tumor tissue. Both alpha and beta chains were TCR-sequenced in samples taken at surgery, namely 220 tumor regions, 62 to 65 matched nontumor lung samples and 55 to 60 PBMC samples.

Cut back by 4 bases and 5 bases, the V and J ends lie 16 bases apart. From its cysteine to its phenylalanine, the CDR3 spans 15 amino acids. The entry retains the CDR3 DNA only, 45 bases that are in frame from base 1. The germline V gene sets CDR1 to SGHDN and CDR2 to FVKESK. Library construction relied on 5' RACE. Sequencing relied on a NextSeq 500. In the TCR library protocol, a unique molecular identifier was attached to each TCR cDNA molecule so that PCR and sequencing errors could be corrected. The paper's data handling went like this. TCR identification, UMI-based error correction and CDR3 extraction were all carried out with Decombinator tools. Expanded TCRs were defined as those above a frequency of 2 per 1,000, corresponding to the top 1% of the tumor frequency distribution. Rényi diversity was computed with the R vegan package after subsampling each repertoire 100 times to 5,000 TCRs. CDR3 similarity networks were constructed using string-kernel similarity of amino acid triplets, with links drawn between CDR3s whose pairwise similarity was above 0.82. TCRdb trimmed the raw reads at Q25, called clones with MiXCR and kept productive beta chains. Each entry is one CDR3 protein sequence, shown with its most common DNA and genes. The V and J calls come from TCRdb's annotation, not from the publication. The sample data list around 24,000 distinct CDR3 sequences, and about 13% of these were observed just once. The top ten clones comprise 25% of the sample.

Broad study findings and their caveats: Ubiquitous expanded tumor TCRs showed up in blood more often at tumor resection than at routine follow-up. Additional single-cell paired TCR alpha and beta sequencing was considered necessary to confirm, at a functional level, the hypothesis that regional TCRs recognize regional mutations.

This clonotype originated in a female donor with early-stage non-small cell lung cancer. The receptor chain draws on TRBV14 and TRBJ2-3; the D call is possibly TRBD1 or TRBD2, each sharing 5 bases. The input for sequencing was PBMCs, taken at surgery. The DNA sequence is TGTGCCAGCAGCCTCCTCGGGACCTCGGTAGATACGCAGTATTTT. Its protein is CASSLLGTSVDTQYF.